Detailed here is one T cell receptor beta chain. Its antigen remains unknown. This specimen belongs to a study of tumor and adjacent non-tumor tissue in lung cancer. Overall study context: There were 12 adenocarcinoma, 2 squamous cell carcinoma and 1 small cell lung cancer cases. Findings and caveats of the study: Significantly higher TCR diversity was found in tumor than normal lung.

No cell sorting was done before RNA was extracted from the tissue. This non-tumor lung sample came from over 3 cm beyond the tumor edge. A modified ARM-PCR protocol with three rounds of nested PCR amplified TCRbeta. TCRdb reprocessed the multiplex PCR reads with MiXCR, giving one entry per CDR3 protein. The sample includes 60,000 or so distinct CDR3 sequences, about 61% of them seen just once. Trimming took off 6 bases at V and 13 bases at J, with 25 bases between the two ends. This CDR3 region has 13 residues. Germline assignment: CDR1 SQVTM and CDR2 ANQGSEA. The rearrangement links TRBV29-1 to TRBJ2-7; TRBD2 is a possible D gene (6 bases). This clonotype originated in a man aged 70 or older with non-small cell lung cancer. Sequenced input: distant non-tumor lung tissue. The CDR3 nucleotides read TGCAGCGTGTCGACTAGAAGCTCCTACGTGCATTACTTC. This codes for CSVSTRSSYVHYF.